The 16 T cell receptor beta chains reported below all come from one sample, sequenced in a study of blood T cell repertoires in COVID-19. The method was immunoSEQ multiplex PCR; TCRdb's version includes in-frame clones alone and lacks a portion of them. The table shows around 170,000 clones, with around 89% occurring only once. Source material: peripheral blood. Receptors were obtained from a man between 60 and 70 years old with acute or convalescent COVID-19.

This clone was found a few times. One end of the junction does not line up with germline, which may come from a read error. The V call is TRBV12-3 or TRBV12-4, the J call TRBJ1-3; D not resolved. The CDR3 runs to 11 residues. CDR3 sequence: CASSTRRVIDF. CDR3 DNA sequence: TGTGCCAGCAGCACCCGTCGGGTAATTGATTTT.

The rearrangement joins TRBV29-1 to TRBJ1-1; TRBD1 matches at 9 bases. Unmatched junction bases numbered 9, after V lost 6 bases and J lost 1 base. The CDR3 consists of 15 residues. Germline V lookup: CDR1 SQVTM, CDR2 ANQGSEA. CDR3 in DNA: TGCAGCGTGCTTGGACAGGGGTTCGCGAACACTGAAGCTTTCTTT. This encodes CSVLGQGFANTEAFF.

This chain links TRBV7-8 with TRBJ2-3; D possibly uses TRBD1 or TRBD2 (7 bases each). The CDR3 is made up of 12 amino acids. V was clipped by 5 bases and J by 10 bases, with 13 bases between them. Germline V gives CDR1 SGHVS, CDR2 FQNEAQ. The DNA of the CDR3 is TGTGCCAGCAGCCAGGGGGGGAGAGCGCAGTATTTT. Its translation is CASSQGGRAQYF.

The gene calls are TRBV5-6 and TRBJ1-5; D possibly corresponds to TRBD1 (5 bases). This CDR3 is 14 amino acids long. Trimming left V 2 bases short and J 3 bases short, with 9 bases between. Germline assignment: CDR1 SGHDT and CDR2 YYEEEE. The CDR3 region is CASSLRGHNQPQHF. The DNA for the CDR3 is TGTGCCAGCAGCTTAAGGGGCCACAATCAGCCCCAGCATTTT. The variable domain in full, completed from reference TRBV5-6 and TRBJ1-5, reads DAGVTQSPTHLIKTRGQQVTLRCSPKSGHDTVSWYQQALGQGPQFIFQYYEEEERQRGNFPDRFSGHQFPNYSSELNVNALLLGDSALYLCASSLRGHNQPQHFGDGTRLSIL.

The chain joins TRBV5-1 to TRBJ1-2; no firm D call. The CDR3 loop spans 15 amino acids. Trimming stripped 7 bases from V and 5 bases from J, with 21 bases between. Germline values: CDR1 SGHRS, CDR2 YFSETQ. Here the CDR3 reads CASGSGEVDGYGYTF. In nucleotides, the CDR3 is TGCGCCAGCGGGTCTGGCGAGGTAGACGGTTATGGCTACACCTTC.

This chain joins TRBV25-1 and TRBJ1-4; 11 bases are shared with TRBD1. V lost 2 bases, J lost 5 bases, and 1 base stayed unmatched. The CDR3 runs 15 residues. CDR1 is MGHDK and CDR2 is SYGVNS in the germline V gene. This chain's CDR3 is CASSEGDRGNEKLFF. The CDR3 DNA reads as TGTGCCAGCAGTGAAGGGGACAGGGGGAATGAAAAACTGTTTTTT.

This chain links TRBV5-1 with TRBJ1-4; D unclear. The CDR3 covers 17 residues. Germline V gene lookup returns CDR1 SGHRS and CDR2 YFSETQ. Between the trimmed V and J ends, which lost 1 base and 0 bases, there was a span of 13 bases. CDR3 in DNA: TGCGCCAGCAGCTTGACCTACGCCCCGTCAACTAATGAAAAACTGTTTTTT. Its protein product is CASSLTYAPSTNEKLFF.

V and J are TRBV5-5 and TRBJ1-2, with TRBD1 matching 7 bases. Germline values: CDR1 SGHKS, CDR2 YYEKEE (reference sequence). This CDR3 has 14 amino acids. The J segment lost 6 bases and the V segment lost 4 bases, leaving 9 bases of the junction unmatched. The CDR3 region is CASSPDPTGNGYTF. The CDR3 DNA follows: TGTGCCAGCAGCCCGGATCCGACAGGGAATGGCTACACCTTC.

The chain joins TRBV27 to TRBJ1-2; possible D gene TRBD1, 5 bases. From germline, CDR1 is MNHEY and CDR2 SMNVEV (reference sequence). V lost 8 bases to trimming and J lost 3 bases, with 10 bases between them. This CDR3 has 12 amino acids. CDR3 protein: CASSRGDYGYTF. CDR3 DNA: TGTGCCAGCTCCCGGGGGGACTATGGCTACACCTTC.

The chain is built from TRBV4-2 and TRBJ2-7, with D possibly being TRBD1 (6 bases). Germline assignment: CDR1 LGHNA and CDR2 YNFKEQ. V gave up 4 bases and J gave up 7 bases, with 17 bases separating them. This CDR3 spans 14 amino acids. The CDR3 nucleotides are TGTGCCAGCAGCCTATCGGGACAAACGGGTGAGCAGTACTTC. It specifies CASSLSGQTGEQYF.

The chain's CDR3 is CATKGHYSNQPQHF. The CDR3 DNA follows: TGTGCCACCAAGGGGCATTATAGCAATCAGCCCCAGCATTTT. The gene calls are TRBV19 and TRBJ1-5, with D perhaps matching TRBD1 (5 bases). Germline V lookup: CDR1 LNHDA, CDR2 SQIVND (reference sequence). This CDR3 spans 14 amino acids. The V end was cut by 10 bases, the J end by 0 bases, with 13 bases between. The variable domain in full, with the rest retrieved from reference TRBV19 and TRBJ1-5, is DGGITQSPKYLFRKEGQNVTLSCEQNLNHDAMYWYRQDPGQGLRLIYYSQIVNDFQKGDIAEGYSVSREKKESFPLTVTSAQKNPTAFYLCATKGHYSNQPQHFGDGTRLSIL.

J is TRBJ1-2 and V is TRBV3-1 (or the pseudogene TRBV3-2), with 7 bases lining up with TRBD1. J gave up 4 bases and V 6 bases, and 2 bases lay outside the gene matches. The CDR3 extends over 12 amino acids. Germline V lookup: CDR1 LGHDT, CDR2 YNNKEL (reference sequence). The CDR3 bases are TGTGCCAGCAGAGAGGGGGCCTATGGCTACACCTTC. This gives the protein CASREGAYGYTF.

This chain uses TRBV5-1 with TRBJ2-7; 9 bases map to TRBD2. The CDR3 length is 14 residues. The V segment lost 4 bases and the J segment 2 bases; nucleotides outside the gene matches: 4. CDR1 and CDR2 (germline): SGHRS, YFSETQ. This chain's CDR3 is CASSPTSGPYEQYF. The DNA for the CDR3 is TGCGCCAGCAGCCCGACTAGCGGCCCCTACGAGCAGTACTTC.

The chain employs TRBV5-1 and TRBJ2-1; the match to TRBD2 covers 11 bases. V shed 4 bases and J 3 bases; nucleotides not matched to a gene: 9. This CDR3 has 17 residues. CDR1 and CDR2 (germline): SGHRS, YFSETQ. CDR3 in DNA: TGCGCCAGCAGCCCATACAGTGGGACTAGCGGCTACAATGAGCAGTTCTTC. This gives the protein CASSPYSGTSGYNEQFF.

This chain joins TRBV29-1 and TRBJ2-2; D perhaps matches TRBD1 (5 bases). This CDR3 contains 13 residues. With 4 bases removed from V and 8 bases from J, the gap between germline ends came to 14 bases. The germline V gene encodes CDR1 SQVTM and CDR2 ANQGSEA. The CDR3 region is CSVGGTKGGELFF. The CDR3 region has the DNA TGCAGCGTTGGGGGCACAAAGGGAGGGGAGCTGTTTTTT.

The chain has TRBV2 and TRBJ1-6; D might be TRBD1 (5 bases). V gave up 6 bases and J gave up 7 bases, with 13 bases separating them. This CDR3 contains 14 residues. CDR1 is SNHLY and CDR2 is FYNNEI in the germline V gene. CDR3 bases: TGTGCCAGCAGGACGGGGGTCCGGAATTCACCCCTCCACTTT. The encoded protein is CASRTGVRNSPLHF.